Listed here are 26 T cell receptor beta chains from one sample, sequenced in a study of cytomegalovirus exposure and HLA in healthy donors. Both 60 Vbeta primers and 13 Jbeta primers went into the PCR. Measured with immunoSEQ multiplex PCR; TCRdb has only the in-frame clones, and not every one. This sample has about 89,000 clones, with roughly three quarters found just once. Sequenced: PBMCs. The receptors shown here come from a male donor in good health and CMV-seronegative.

The rearrangement uses TRBV29-1 and TRBJ2-7, with 7 bases fitting TRBD1. The CDR3 loop spans 14 amino acids. The germline gives CDR1 SQVTM, CDR2 ANQGSEA. The V and J ends lost 4 bases and 6 bases, in that order; junction bases with no gene match: 12. The CDR3 DNA sequence: TGCAGCGTTGGCCTAGGGACAGCCCATTTCGAGCAGTACTTC. The encoded protein is CSVGLGTAHFEQYF.

This clone was found a few times. V gene TRBV29-1 combines with J gene TRBJ1-1, with D hard to call. Germline CDR1 reads SQVTM; CDR2 reads ANQGSEA. The CDR3 extends over 13 amino acids. Trimming cost V 0 bases and J 4 bases, with 9 bases left between them. The CDR3 region is CSVEEGSGTEAFF. The CDR3 nucleotides are TGCAGCGTTGAAGAGGGCAGTGGCACTGAAGCTTTCTTT.

This clone has a handful of counts. V usage is TRBV11-2 and J usage is TRBJ2-5, with D perhaps matching TRBD1 (5 bases). This CDR3 contains 11 residues. V was trimmed by 4 bases and J by 5 bases, leaving 5 bases between them. Germline V CDR1 and CDR2: SGHAT, FQNNGV. The CDR3 bases are TGTGCCAGCAGCTGGGGCGAGACCCAGTACTTC. Translated, it gives CASSWGETQYF.

The rearrangement links TRBV5-6 to TRBJ2-7, with 10 bases aligning to TRBD1. Trimming took 4 bases from V and 4 from J; bases not matched to a gene: 8. Germline V gene lookup returns CDR1 SGHDT and CDR2 YYEEEE. The CDR3 spans 15 residues. CDR3 coding DNA: TGTGCCAGCAGCCCTCGGGGACAGGGGCAGTACGAGCAGTACTTC. Translation gives CASSPRGQGQYEQYF. Looking up the rest from reference TRBV5-6 and TRBJ2-7 gives the full variable domain: DAGVTQSPTHLIKTRGQQVTLRCSPKSGHDTVSWYQQALGQGPQFIFQYYEEEERQRGNFPDRFSGHQFPNYSSELNVNALLLGDSALYLCASSPRGQGQYEQYFGPGTRLTVT.

This clone turned up a few times. The J gene is TRBJ2-2, the V gene TRBV19; D might be TRBD1 (5 bases). Per germline, CDR1 LNHDA and CDR2 SQIVND (reference sequence). The V end was cut by 5 bases, the J end by 2 bases, with 9 bases between. The CDR3 sequence is 14 residues long. The CDR3 nucleotides read TGTGCCAGTAGTCAAGACAGAAACACCGGGGAGCTGTTTTTT. Residues: CASSQDRNTGELFF.

This sequence joins TRBV15 and TRBJ2-1, with D tentatively TRBD2 (6 bases). This CDR3 contains 13 residues. V was trimmed by 3 bases and J by 12 bases, leaving 15 bases between them. Per the germline V gene, CDR1 is LNHNV and CDR2 is YYDKDF (reference sequence). CDR3 residues: CATSSRWEDGQFF. The CDR3 bases are TGTGCCACCAGCAGTAGGTGGGAGGACGGGCAGTTCTTC.

The chain recombines TRBV4-3 with TRBJ2-1, with D possibly matching TRBD2 (6 bases). V gave up 0 bases and J gave up 2 bases, with 14 bases separating them. This CDR3 has 17 residues. Germline V gene data show CDR1 as LGHNA and CDR2 as YSLEER. CDR3 loop: CASSQDLVVAAYNEQFF. Written as DNA, the CDR3 is TGCGCCAGCAGCCAAGATCTCGTAGTAGCGGCCTACAATGAGCAGTTCTTC.

This clone came up a few times. This rearrangement joins TRBV6-5 to TRBJ2-7; 8 bases line up with TRBD1. J gave up 3 bases and V 6 bases, and 7 bases lay outside the gene matches. Germline values: CDR1 MNHEY, CDR2 SVGAGI. This CDR3 has 14 residues. The DNA for the CDR3 is TGTGCCAGCAGGAGGGACAGGACCCTCTACGAGCAGTACTTC. Protein: CASRRDRTLYEQYF.

The DNA for the CDR3 is TGTGCCAGCAGTGAATGGTTGGCAAGCACAGATACGCAGTATTTT. It is translated as CASSEWLASTDTQYF. The chain has TRBV2 and TRBJ2-3, with D unresolved. Trimming took 2 bases from V and 0 from J, leaving 9 bases between them. The CDR3 has 15 residues. Germline V gene sequence: CDR1 SNHLY, CDR2 FYNNEI.

CDR3 bases: TGTGCCAGCAGTTTGAGTCAGCCCCAGCATTTT. It specifies CASSLSQPQHF. The rearrangement links TRBV28 to TRBJ1-5; D ambiguous. In germline, CDR1 is MDHEN, CDR2 SYDVKM. The CDR3 runs 11 residues. Trimming cost V 3 bases and J 6 bases, with 3 bases left between them. The full variable domain, in which reference TRBV28 and TRBJ1-5 provide the parts outside the CDR3, is DVKVTQSSRYLVKRTGEKVFLECVQDMDHENMFWYRQDPGLGLRLIYFSYDVKMKEKGDIPEGYSVSREKKERFSLILESASTNQTSMYLCASSLSQPQHFGDGTRLSIL.

The CDR3 loop reads CASSVSTGPSEQYF. The DNA for the CDR3 is TGTGCCAGCAGCGTCTCGACAGGCCCCAGCGAGCAGTACTTC. The chain links TRBV9 to TRBJ2-7; tentatively, D is TRBD1 (6 bases). CDR1 and CDR2 from the germline V gene are SGDLS and YYNGEE. Trimming cost V 2 bases and J 6 bases, with 15 bases left between them. This CDR3 is built from 14 residues.

A single count supports this clone. The chain links TRBV9 to TRBJ1-1; 9 bases align to TRBD1. With 4 bases clipped from V and 5 bases from J, the junction kept 9 bases outside the gene matches. The CDR3 loop spans 15 amino acids. Germline lookup yields CDR1 SGDLS and CDR2 YYNGEE. For the CDR3, the DNA is TGTGCCAGCAGCTCGGGGGACAGGGCTTTTACTGAAGCTTTCTTT. Translation: CASSSGDRAFTEAFF. Full variable domain (missing parts from reference TRBV9 and TRBJ1-1): DSGVTQTPKHLITATGQRVTLRCSPRSGDLSVYWYQQSLDQGLQFLIQYYNGEERAKGNILERFSAQQFPDLHSELNLSSLELGDSALYFCASSSGDRAFTEAFFGQGTRLTVV.

The chain uses TRBV6-5 and TRBJ1-5; 7 nucleotides line up with TRBD1. Germline values: CDR1 MNHEY, CDR2 SVGAGI. Trimming took 6 bases from V and 0 from J; bases not matched to a gene: 2. This CDR3 has 14 residues. DNA of the CDR3: TGTGCCAGCAGGGACAGGTCTAGCAATCAGCCCCAGCATTTT. Translating it yields CASRDRSSNQPQHF.

The gene calls are TRBV15 and TRBJ1-2; no clear D. V lost 0 bases, J lost 7 bases, and 18 bases lay in between. The CDR3 is 16 residues long. The V gene's germline CDR1 is LNHNV and CDR2 YYDKDF (reference sequence). CDR3: CATSRDQESISRGYTF. The CDR3 nucleotides are TGTGCCACCAGCAGAGATCAAGAGAGTATCTCCCGTGGCTACACCTTC.

The chain is built from TRBV28 and TRBJ1-5, with D maybe TRBD1 (6 bases). Trimming removed 6 bases at V and 4 bases at J, with 16 bases between. The CDR3 spans 15 residues. From germline, CDR1 is MDHEN and CDR2 SYDVKM. This CDR3 is CASRRTASPNQPQHF. CDR3 DNA: TGTGCCAGCAGGCGGACAGCGAGTCCAAATCAGCCCCAGCATTTT. The full variable domain, in which reference TRBV28 and TRBJ1-5 provide the parts outside the CDR3, is DVKVTQSSRYLVKRTGEKVFLECVQDMDHENMFWYRQDPGLGLRLIYFSYDVKMKEKGDIPEGYSVSREKKERFSLILESASTNQTSMYLCASRRTASPNQPQHFGDGTRLSIL.

The J gene is TRBJ2-5, the V gene TRBV7-9, with 11 bases aligning to TRBD1. V lost 0 bases, J lost 2 bases, and 2 bases stayed unmatched. The CDR3 extends over 16 amino acids. The germline V gene encodes CDR1 SEHNR and CDR2 FQNEAQ (reference sequence). The CDR3, as DNA: TGTGCCAGCAGCTTAGCCGGGACAGGGGGACAAGAGACCCAGTACTTC. This codes for CASSLAGTGGQETQYF.

This chain links TRBV29-1 with TRBJ1-2; D is possibly TRBD1 (6 bases). Germline V gene lookup returns CDR1 SQVTM and CDR2 ANQGSEA. The CDR3 runs to 13 residues. Between the trimmed V and J ends, which lost 7 bases and 3 bases, there was a span of 15 bases. CDR3 nucleotides: TGCAGCGGCTTTAACAGGGAAGACTATGGCTACACCTTC. Translating gives CSGFNREDYGYTF. The complete variable domain, with remaining parts taken from reference TRBV29-1 and TRBJ1-2, reads SAVISQKPSRDICQRGTSLTIQCQVDSQVTMMFWYRQQPGQSLTLIATANQGSEATYESGFVIDKFPISRPNLTFSTLTVSNMSPEDSSIYLCSGFNREDYGYTFGSGTRLTVV.

The chain uses TRBV10-3 and TRBJ1-2; TRBD1 matches 10 bases. Losses at the gene ends were 7 bases for V and 7 bases for J; bases not matched to a gene: 12. The CDR3 is 15 amino acids. Germline CDR1 and CDR2: ENHRY and SYGVKD. As DNA, the CDR3 is TGTGCCATCACCGACCGGGACAGGGGTCTCCTTGGCTACACCTTC. The encoded protein is CAITDRDRGLLGYTF.

This clone turned up a few times. CDR3 nucleotide sequence: TGCGCCAGCAGCCCGTCCGGTTTAAGCTCTGGAAACACCATATATTTT. Amino acids: CASSPSGLSSGNTIYF. This chain uses TRBV4-3 with TRBJ1-3, with D unclear. This CDR3 spans 16 amino acids. Between the trimmed V and J ends, which lost 4 bases and 0 bases, there was a span of 13 bases. CDR1 and CDR2 from the germline V gene are LGHNA and YSLEER.

The rearrangement links TRBV6-6 to TRBJ1-6; 7 bases align to TRBD1. Per the germline V gene, CDR1 is MNHNY and CDR2 is SVGAGI (reference sequence). The CDR3 runs 15 residues. With V trimmed by 6 bases and J by 5 bases, 7 bases remained unmatched. The CDR3 region is CASRGNDRDNSPLHF. The CDR3 DNA reads as TGTGCCAGCAGGGGAAACGACAGGGATAATTCACCCCTCCACTTT.

The count of this clone is one. The DNA for the CDR3 is TGTGCCAGCAGCTTCCCGGGACAGAGACCCTACGAGCAGTACTTC. It is translated as CASSFPGQRPYEQYF. The chain carries TRBV7-2 and TRBJ2-7; 7 bases line up with TRBD1. This CDR3 has 15 residues. The J segment lost 2 bases and the V segment lost 3 bases, leaving 7 bases of the junction unmatched. Looked up from germline, CDR1 is SGHTA and CDR2 is FQGNSA.

In this sample, this clone turned up once. The chain has TRBV2 and TRBJ2-7, with 8 positions matching TRBD1. Germline CDR1 reads SNHLY; CDR2 reads FYNNEI. The V and J ends lost 7 bases and 7 bases, in that order; junction bases with no gene match: 9. This CDR3 spans 13 amino acids. The CDR3 bases are TGTGCCAGCACGGGGACAGGTCATGGGGAGCAGTACTTC. Amino acids: CASTGTGHGEQYF.

The chain has TRBV19 and TRBJ1-1; 8 bases are shared with TRBD1. Unmatched junction bases numbered 3, after V lost 3 bases and J lost 0 bases. Germline values: CDR1 LNHDA, CDR2 SQIVND (reference sequence). The length of the CDR3 is 15 residues. The CDR3 DNA reads TGTGCCAGTAGTATCCGACAGGGGCTGAACACTGAAGCTTTCTTT. Its translation is CASSIRQGLNTEAFF.

The rearrangement joins TRBV6-5 to TRBJ2-3, with 8 bases identical to TRBD1. V dropped 4 bases and J dropped 4; count of bases not matched to a gene: 7. There are 15 residues in the CDR3. Germline-derived CDR1 and CDR2 are MNHEY and SVGAGI. CDR3 DNA: TGTGCCAGCAGTTCCACGGGACAGGTCGCAGATACGCAGTATTTT. Translating gives CASSSTGQVADTQYF.

V is TRBV11-3 and J is TRBJ2-1; D perhaps matches TRBD2 (6 bases). CDR1 is SGHNT, CDR2 YENEEA, per germline. The CDR3 is made up of 14 amino acids. V was trimmed by 2 bases and J by 5 bases, leaving 10 bases between them. CDR3 in DNA: TGTGCCAGCAGCTTAAGTTCGGGGGACAATGAGCAGTTCTTC. This encodes CASSLSSGDNEQFF.

Here the CDR3 reads CASSPRQTHQETQYF. DNA for the CDR3: TGTGCCAGCAGCCCACGACAGACCCACCAAGAGACCCAGTACTTC. The chain carries TRBV28 and TRBJ2-5, with D perhaps matching TRBD1 (5 bases). This CDR3 is built from 15 residues. Germline V gene data show CDR1 as MDHEN and CDR2 as SYDVKM. Trimming stripped 6 bases from V and 0 bases from J, with 14 bases between.